The TCR beta chain under discussion was sequenced for a study of human T cells and chemical hapten exposure (dated by TCRdb to the early 2020s). The study in broad terms: For sensitization, 2% DPC in acetone was applied to a 2 cm by 2 cm area of upper inner arm skin. Patients additionally received weekly therapeutic DPC doses to the scalp throughout the approximately 25-week study period. Patch testing was done on the upper back using Finn chambers containing 0.01% DPC, and results were scored after 6 days according to International Contact Dermatitis Research Group standards. The patient cohort, mostly female, included alopecia areata with under or over 50% scalp involvement, alopecia totalis and alopecia universalis. Libraries were pooled for sequencing, and per-sample TCR yields varied mainly because of small differences in library volumes within the pool. Peripheral blood TCR repertoire changes were tracked in vivo in alopecia patients during primary and secondary sensitization to the hapten diphenylcyclopropenone (DPC). Blood samples were taken from patients before sensitization (week 0) and at 2, 6 and about 24 weeks after DPC sensitization. Under 30 alopecia patients gave blood for TCR sequencing at one to four time points (pre-sensitization, 2, 6 and 24 weeks). Here is what the overall study found, with its caveats: The number of TCRs above 1 in 1000 frequency did not change with DPC sensitization; there was no evidence of global repertoire structure alterations. The number of PT1 expanded TCRs positively correlated with patch test score, significant at thresholds 8, 16 and 32 but not 4. Repeated subsampling changed both the strength of the expansion versus patch-test correlation and the threshold at which that correlation became significant. All patients had alopecia, a presumed autoimmune disease, so their immune response might differ from that of healthy individuals. Significantly more large CDR3 similarity clusters were formed by expanded TCRs than by pre-sensitization or healthy control sets, consistent with antigen-driven responses.

This clonotype was counted a few times. There is no known antigen for this receptor. The record has no base qualities; no much larger clone is one base away. This sample's time point label indicates: pre-sensitization, week 0. The treatment or condition label for this specimen denotes: therapeutic diphenylcyclopropenone sensitization with weekly scalp DPC. Blood at each patch-test visit was drawn before the patch test was applied. Patients were considered eligible if aged 18 to 70, diagnosed with alopecia and deemed suitable for DPC therapy, and patients were excluded if pregnant. Unfractionated whole blood was collected in Tempus Blood RNA tubes, and total RNA was extracted from that blood. The method behind the library was RACE. The sample was run on a NextSeq 500. Library preparation attached unique molecular identifiers to individual cDNA molecules for quantitative, reproducible TCR counting. Both TCR alpha and TCR beta chains were sequenced from each blood RNA sample. On the authors' methods: The median number of TCRs per sample was some 100,000, ranging from roughly 20,000 to 690,600. V, J and CDR3 annotation of the TCR reads was carried out using the Decombinator software suite. Every sample was subsampled to the same number of TCRs (28,000) for the PS versus PT1 abundance plots. TCRs were defined as expanded if absent before sensitization and observed at least eight times at the 2-week time point. TCRdb reprocessing: public reads trimmed at Q25 with fastp, clones called with MiXCR, in-frame beta chains kept. Rows merge per CDR3 protein into single entries with the most common DNA and genes. TCRdb, rather than the study authors, made the V and J calls. The sample profile shows around 380,000 distinct CDR3 sequences; 5.5% of them were found once. Together, the top ten hold over 7% of the sample.

Sequenced here: whole blood, sampled in connection with sensitization to the hapten diphenylcyclopropenone (DPC). The clonotype comes from a woman aged 18-29 years with alopecia areata. Some clones in this sample may be carry-over from other donors' samples.

CDR3 loop: CASSQAASGLGGYNEQFF. Read as DNA, the sequence is TGCGCCAGCAGCCAAGCGGCTAGCGGCCTGGGAGGATACAATGAGCAGTTCTTC. The chain uses TRBV4-3 and TRBJ2-1, and 7 junction bases match TRBD2. The germline V gene yields LGHNA for CDR1 and YSLEER for CDR2. The CDR3, from cysteine to phenylalanine, totals 18 residues. Only the CDR3 region is kept as DNA, spanning 54 bases read in frame from base 1. Trimmed from V: 1 base; trimmed from J: 4 bases; junction bases lacking a gene match: 13.